This T cell receptor (beta chain) was sequenced in a study of blood T cells in healthy people across ages. In each sample, at least 7 million PBMCs were isolated. This clonotype was recorded a few times. A J-beta primer mix and a sample-barcoded 5' primer were used in a second PCR of about 7 to 12 cycles. TCRdb itself ran the 5' RACE reads through MiXCR, one entry per CDR3 protein. The repertoire holds about 750,000 distinct CDR3 sequences, with about 53% as singletons. Germline CDR1 reads MNHEY; CDR2 reads SVGEGT. The germline V and J ends were trimmed by 2 bases and 3 bases, with 11 bases remaining between them. This CDR3 contains 15 residues.

J is TRBJ2-1 and V is TRBV6-2 or TRBV6-3, with a tentative D call TRBD2 (6 bases). This TCR derives from a man older than 75 in good health. The sequenced sample consisted of blood. CDR3 coding DNA: TGTGCCAGCAGTTACCCCCAGACTAGCTACAATGAGCAGTTCTTC. Protein: CASSYPQTSYNEQFF.